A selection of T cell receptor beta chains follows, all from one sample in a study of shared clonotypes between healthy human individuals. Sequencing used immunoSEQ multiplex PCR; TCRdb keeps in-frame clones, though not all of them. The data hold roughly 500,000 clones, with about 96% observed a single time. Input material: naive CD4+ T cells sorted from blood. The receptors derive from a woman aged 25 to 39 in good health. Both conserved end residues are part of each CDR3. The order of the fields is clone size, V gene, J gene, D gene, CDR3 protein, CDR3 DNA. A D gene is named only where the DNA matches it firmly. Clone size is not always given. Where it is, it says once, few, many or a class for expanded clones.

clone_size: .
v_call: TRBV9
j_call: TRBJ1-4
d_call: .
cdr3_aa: CASSAGQIEKLFF
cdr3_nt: TGTGCCAGCAGCGCGGGCCAAATTGAAAAACTGTTTTTT

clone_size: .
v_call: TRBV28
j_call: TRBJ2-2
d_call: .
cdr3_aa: CASTSGGENTGELFF
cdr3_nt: TGTGCCAGCACCTCTGGAGGAGAGAACACCGGGGAGCTGTTTTTT

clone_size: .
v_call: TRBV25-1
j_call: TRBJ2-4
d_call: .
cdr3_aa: CASSEYTVAKNIQYF
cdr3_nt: TGTGCCAGCAGTGAATATACAGTAGCCAAAAACATTCAGTACTTC

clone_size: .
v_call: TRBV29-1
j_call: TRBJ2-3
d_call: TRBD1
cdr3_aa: CSVRDRGTTDTQYF
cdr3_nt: TGCAGCGTGAGGGACAGGGGTACCACAGATACGCAGTATTTT

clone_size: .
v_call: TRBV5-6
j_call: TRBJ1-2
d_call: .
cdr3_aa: CASSSNVGGPFYGYTF
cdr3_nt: TGTGCCAGCAGCTCCAACGTAGGGGGTCCCTTCTATGGCTACACCTTC

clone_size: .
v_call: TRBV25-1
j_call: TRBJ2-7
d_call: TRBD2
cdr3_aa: CASSALEPGTSGSYEQYF
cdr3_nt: TGTGCCAGCAGTGCCCTGGAGCCCGGGACTAGCGGAAGCTACGAGCAGTACTTC

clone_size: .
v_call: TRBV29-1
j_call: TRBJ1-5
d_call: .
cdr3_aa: CSVGGPGQPQHF
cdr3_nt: TGCAGCGTAGGCGGACCCGGTCAGCCCCAGCATTTT

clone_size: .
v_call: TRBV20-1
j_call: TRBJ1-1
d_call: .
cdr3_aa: CSASCWSGAFF
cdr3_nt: TGCAGTGCCTCCTGTTGGAGCGGAGCTTTCTTT

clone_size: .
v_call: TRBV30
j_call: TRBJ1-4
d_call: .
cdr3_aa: CAWSEFATNEKLFF
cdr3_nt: TGTGCCTGGAGTGAATTTGCAACTAATGAAAAACTGTTTTTT

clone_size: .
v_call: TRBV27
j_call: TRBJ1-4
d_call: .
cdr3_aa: CASSLMRGAGEKLFF
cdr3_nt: TGTGCCAGCAGTTTAATGCGAGGGGCTGGTGAAAAACTGTTTTTT

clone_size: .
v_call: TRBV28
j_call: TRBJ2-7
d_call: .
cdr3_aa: CASSPRGAGPSYEQYF
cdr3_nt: TGTGCCAGCAGTCCGCGTGGAGCGGGCCCCTCCTACGAGCAGTACTTC

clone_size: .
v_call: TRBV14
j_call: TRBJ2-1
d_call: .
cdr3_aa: CASSQVLFYNEQFF
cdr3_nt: TGTGCCAGCAGCCAAGTACTGTTCTACAATGAGCAGTTCTTC

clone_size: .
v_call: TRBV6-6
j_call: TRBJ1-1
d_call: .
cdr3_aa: CASSYSGRDRTEAFF
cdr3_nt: TGTGCCAGCAGTTACTCGGGGAGGGATCGCACTGAAGCTTTCTTT

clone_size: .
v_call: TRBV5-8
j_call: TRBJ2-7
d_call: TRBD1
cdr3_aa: CASSGGTGRAYEQYF
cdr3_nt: TGTGCCAGCAGCGGAGGGACAGGGAGGGCCTACGAGCAGTACTTC

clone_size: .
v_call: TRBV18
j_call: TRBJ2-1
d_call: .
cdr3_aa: CASQLLGESNNEQFF
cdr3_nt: TGTGCCAGCCAACTTTTGGGGGAGTCGAACAATGAGCAGTTCTTC

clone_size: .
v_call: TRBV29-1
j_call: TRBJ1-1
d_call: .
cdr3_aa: CSVTVNTEAFF
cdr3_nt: TGCAGCGTTACAGTGAACACTGAAGCTTTCTTT

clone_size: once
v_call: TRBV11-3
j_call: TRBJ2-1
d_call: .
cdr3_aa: CASSLGLVGGSYNEQFF
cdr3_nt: TGTGCCAGCAGCTTAGGTCTTGTAGGGGGCTCCTACAATGAGCAGTTCTTC

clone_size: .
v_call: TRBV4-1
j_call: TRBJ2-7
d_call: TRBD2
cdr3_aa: CASSHQLLKPGTSVNEQYF
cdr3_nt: TGCGCCAGCAGCCATCAACTACTAAAACCCGGGACTAGCGTCAACGAGCAGTACTTC

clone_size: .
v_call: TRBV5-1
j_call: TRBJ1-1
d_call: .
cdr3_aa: CASSLVSDTEAFF
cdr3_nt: TGCGCCAGCAGCTTGGTCTCAGACACTGAAGCTTTCTTT

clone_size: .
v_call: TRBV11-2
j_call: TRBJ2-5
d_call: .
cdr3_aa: CASSGDSGTQYF
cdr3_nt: TGTGCCAGCAGTGGGGATTCCGGGACCCAGTACTTC

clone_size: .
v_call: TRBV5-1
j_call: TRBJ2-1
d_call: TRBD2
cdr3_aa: CASSLGLAGVSEQFF
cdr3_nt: TGCGCCAGCAGCTTGGGGCTAGCGGGAGTCTCTGAGCAGTTCTTC

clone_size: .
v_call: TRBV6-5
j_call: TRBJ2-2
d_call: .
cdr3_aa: CASSYEEGYTGELFF
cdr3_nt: TGTGCCAGCAGTTATGAGGAGGGTTACACCGGGGAGCTGTTTTTT

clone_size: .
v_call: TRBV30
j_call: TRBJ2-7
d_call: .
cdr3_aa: CAWTDRKTHYEQYF
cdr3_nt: TGTGCCTGGACGGACAGAAAGACGCACTACGAGCAGTACTTC

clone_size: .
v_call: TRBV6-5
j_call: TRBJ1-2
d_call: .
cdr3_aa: CASSYDRNYGYTF
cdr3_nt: TGTGCCAGCAGCTACGACAGAAACTATGGCTACACCTTC

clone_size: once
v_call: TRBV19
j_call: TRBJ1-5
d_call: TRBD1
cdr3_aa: CASSIGGTAQPQHF
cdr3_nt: TGTGCCAGTAGTATAGGTGGGACAGCTCAGCCCCAGCATTTT

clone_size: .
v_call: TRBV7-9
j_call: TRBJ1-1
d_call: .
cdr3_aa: CASSLAAGANTEAFF
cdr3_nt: TGTGCCAGCAGCTTAGCTGCAGGGGCGAACACTGAAGCTTTCTTT

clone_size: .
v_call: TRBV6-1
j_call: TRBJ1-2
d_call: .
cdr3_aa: CASSELFTYGYTF
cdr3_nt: TGTGCCAGCAGTGAGTTGTTTACCTATGGCTACACCTTC

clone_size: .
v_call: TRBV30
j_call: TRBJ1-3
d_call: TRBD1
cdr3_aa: CAWSRGLDGNTIYF
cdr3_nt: TGTGCCTGGTCCAGGGGGCTAGATGGAAACACCATATATTTT

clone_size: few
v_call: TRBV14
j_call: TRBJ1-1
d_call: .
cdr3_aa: CASSQGFTTFF
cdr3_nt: TGTGCCAGCAGCCAGGGTTTCACAACTTTCTTT

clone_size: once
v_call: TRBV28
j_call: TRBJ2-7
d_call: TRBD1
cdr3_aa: CASSSGTGISYEQYF
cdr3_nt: TGTGCCAGCAGTTCCGGGACAGGGATTTCCTACGAGCAGTACTTC

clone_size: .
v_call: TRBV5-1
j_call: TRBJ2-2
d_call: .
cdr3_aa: CASKTVGTMAAGELFF
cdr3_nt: TGCGCCAGCAAGACTGTAGGGACCATGGCTGCCGGGGAGCTGTTTTTT

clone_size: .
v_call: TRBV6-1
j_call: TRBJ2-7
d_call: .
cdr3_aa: CASKGGLSYEQYF
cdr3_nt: TGTGCCAGCAAAGGGGGTCTTTCCTACGAGCAGTACTTC

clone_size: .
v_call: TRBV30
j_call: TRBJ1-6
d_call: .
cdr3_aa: CASGQRYNSPLHF
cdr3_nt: TGTGCCTCAGGACAGCGCTATAATTCACCCCTCCACTTT

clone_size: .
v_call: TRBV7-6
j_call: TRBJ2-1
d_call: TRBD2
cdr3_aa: CASSVIGGSGSNEQFF
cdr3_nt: TGTGCCAGCAGCGTTATTGGCGGGAGCGGGAGCAATGAGCAGTTCTTC

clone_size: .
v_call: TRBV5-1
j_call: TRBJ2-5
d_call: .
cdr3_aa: CASSFEGGETQYF
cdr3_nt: TGCGCCAGCAGCTTCGAGGGTGGGGAGACCCAGTACTTC

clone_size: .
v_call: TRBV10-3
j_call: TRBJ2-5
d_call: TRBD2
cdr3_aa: CAISPGLKQETQYF
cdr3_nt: TGTGCCATCAGCCCGGGACTAAAACAAGAGACCCAGTACTTC

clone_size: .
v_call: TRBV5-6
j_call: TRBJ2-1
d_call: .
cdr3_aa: CASSLAGTQSYNEQFF
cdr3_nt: TGTGCCAGCAGCTTGGCCGGCACTCAATCCTACAATGAGCAGTTCTTC

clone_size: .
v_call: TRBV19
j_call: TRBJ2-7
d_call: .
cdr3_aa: CASSRLQGEQYF
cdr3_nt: TGTGCCAGTAGTAGACTCCAGGGCGAGCAGTACTTC

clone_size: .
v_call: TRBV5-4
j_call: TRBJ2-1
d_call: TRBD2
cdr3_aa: CASSSGTSGYGRNEQFF
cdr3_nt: TGTGCCAGCAGCTCAGGGACTAGCGGGTACGGACGTAATGAGCAGTTCTTC

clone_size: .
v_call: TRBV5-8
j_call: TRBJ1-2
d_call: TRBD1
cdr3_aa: CASSLARTGGYGYTF
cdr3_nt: TGTGCCAGCAGCTTGGCCCGGACAGGGGGCTATGGCTACACCTTC

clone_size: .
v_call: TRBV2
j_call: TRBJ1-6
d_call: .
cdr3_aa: CASRRGRGNSPLHF
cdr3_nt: TGTGCCAGCAGGCGGGGAAGGGGCAATTCACCCCTCCACTTT

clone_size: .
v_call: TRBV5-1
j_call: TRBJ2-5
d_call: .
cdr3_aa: CASSLGGNQETQYF
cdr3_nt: TGCGCCAGCAGCTTGGGGGGAAACCAAGAGACCCAGTACTTC

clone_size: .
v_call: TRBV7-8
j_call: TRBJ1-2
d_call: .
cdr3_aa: CASSHQGTDGYTF
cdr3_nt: TGTGCCAGCAGCCATCAAGGGACCGACGGCTACACCTTC

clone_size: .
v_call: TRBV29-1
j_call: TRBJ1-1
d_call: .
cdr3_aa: CSVTGLEAFF
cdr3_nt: TGCAGCGTGACAGGACTTGAAGCTTTCTTT

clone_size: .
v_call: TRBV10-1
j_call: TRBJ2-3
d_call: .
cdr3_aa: CASSEAGSDTQYF
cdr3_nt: TGCGCCAGCAGTGAGGCTGGCTCCGATACGCAGTATTTT

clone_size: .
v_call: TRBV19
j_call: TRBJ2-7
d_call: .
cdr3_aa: CASSIVHGTSYEQYF
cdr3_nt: TGTGCCAGTAGTATAGTACACGGGACCTCCTACGAGCAGTACTTC